This TCR beta chain was found in a study of blood T cells in healthy people across ages. Study-level findings and limits: When set beside aged donors, long-lived donors presented more naive CD4+ cells and higher diversity.

This clonotype was recorded many times. Its antigen is unknown. Per sample, at least 6 micrograms of total RNA were extracted. Primers used in a second PCR of about 7 to 12 cycles were a sample-barcoded 5' primer and a J-beta primer mix. Each TCR beta cDNA got a 12-nucleotide random molecular identifier. A single record per CDR3 protein comes from TCRdb applying MiXCR to the 5' RACE reads. The sample carries 550,000 to 800,000 distinct CDR3 sequences, 32% recorded once. Trimming took 1 base from V and 5 from J, leaving 7 bases between them. Germline CDR1 reads SGHRS; CDR2 reads YFSETQ. The CDR3 contains 12 residues.

The TCR comes from a woman older than 75 in good health. Source material: blood. The chain couples TRBV5-1 to TRBJ2-7, with D possibly TRBD2 on 5 matching bases. The DNA for the CDR3 is TGCGCCAGCAGCTTGCGGGGAGACGAGCAGTACTTC. Its translation: CASSLRGDEQYF.